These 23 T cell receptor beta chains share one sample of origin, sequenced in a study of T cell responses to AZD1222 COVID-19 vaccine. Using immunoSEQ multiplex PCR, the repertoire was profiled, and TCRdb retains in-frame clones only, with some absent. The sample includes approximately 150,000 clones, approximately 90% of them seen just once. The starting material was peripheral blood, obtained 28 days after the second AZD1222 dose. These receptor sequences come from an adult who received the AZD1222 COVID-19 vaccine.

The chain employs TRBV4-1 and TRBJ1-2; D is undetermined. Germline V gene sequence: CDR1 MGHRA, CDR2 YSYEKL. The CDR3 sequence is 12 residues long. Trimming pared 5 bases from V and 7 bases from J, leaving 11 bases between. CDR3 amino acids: CASSDRVGGYTF. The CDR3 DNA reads TGCGCCAGCAGCGACCGTGTGGGTGGCTACACCTTC.

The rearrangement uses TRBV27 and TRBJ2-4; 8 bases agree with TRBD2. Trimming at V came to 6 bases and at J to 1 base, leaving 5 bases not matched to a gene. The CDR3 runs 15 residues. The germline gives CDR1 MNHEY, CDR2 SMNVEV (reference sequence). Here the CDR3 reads CASREAGVAKNIQYF. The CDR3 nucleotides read TGTGCCAGCAGGGAAGCGGGAGTGGCCAAAAACATTCAGTACTTC.

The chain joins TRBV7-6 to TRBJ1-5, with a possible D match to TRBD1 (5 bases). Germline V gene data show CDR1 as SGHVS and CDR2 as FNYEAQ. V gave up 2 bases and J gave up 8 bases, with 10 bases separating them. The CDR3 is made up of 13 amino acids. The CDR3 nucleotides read TGTGCCAGCAGCTTAAGGGGAGCGGAGCCCCAGCATTTT. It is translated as CASSLRGAEPQHF. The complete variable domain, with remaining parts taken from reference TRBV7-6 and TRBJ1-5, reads GAGVSQSPRYKVTKRGQDVALRCDPISGHVSLYWYRQALGQGPEFLTYFNYEAQQDKSGLPNDRFSAERPEGSISTLTIQRTEQRDSAMYRCASSLRGAEPQHFGDGTRLSIL.

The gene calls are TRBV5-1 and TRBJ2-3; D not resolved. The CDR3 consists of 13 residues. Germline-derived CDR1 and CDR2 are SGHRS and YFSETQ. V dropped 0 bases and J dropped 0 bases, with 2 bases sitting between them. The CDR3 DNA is TGCGCCAGCAGCTTGGACAGCACAGATACGCAGTATTTT. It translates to CASSLDSTDTQYF.

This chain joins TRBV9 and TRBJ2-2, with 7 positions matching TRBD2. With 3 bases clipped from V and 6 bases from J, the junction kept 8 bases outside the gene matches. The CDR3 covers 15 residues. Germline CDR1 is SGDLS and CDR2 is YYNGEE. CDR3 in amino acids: CASSAAGRASGELFF. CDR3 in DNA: TGTGCCAGCAGCGCAGCGGGGAGGGCCTCCGGGGAGCTGTTTTTT.

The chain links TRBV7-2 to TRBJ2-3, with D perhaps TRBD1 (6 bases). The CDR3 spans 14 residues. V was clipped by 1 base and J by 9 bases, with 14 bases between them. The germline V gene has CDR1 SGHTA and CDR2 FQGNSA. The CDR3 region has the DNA TGTGCCAGCAGCTTAGACAGGGTTTCGGTCACGCAGTATTTT. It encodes CASSLDRVSVTQYF. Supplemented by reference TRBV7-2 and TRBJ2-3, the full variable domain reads GAGVSQSPSNKVTEKGKDVELRCDPISGHTALYWYRQSLGQGLEFLIYFQGNSAPDKSGLPSDRFSAERTGGSVSTLTIQRTQQEDSAVYLCASSLDRVSVTQYFGPGTRLTVL.

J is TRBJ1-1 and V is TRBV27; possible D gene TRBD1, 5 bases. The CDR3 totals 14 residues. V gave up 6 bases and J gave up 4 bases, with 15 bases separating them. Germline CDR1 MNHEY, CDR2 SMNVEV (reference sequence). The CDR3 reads CASRTGQFFTEAFF. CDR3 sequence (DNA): TGTGCCAGCAGAACCGGACAATTCTTCACTGAAGCTTTCTTT.

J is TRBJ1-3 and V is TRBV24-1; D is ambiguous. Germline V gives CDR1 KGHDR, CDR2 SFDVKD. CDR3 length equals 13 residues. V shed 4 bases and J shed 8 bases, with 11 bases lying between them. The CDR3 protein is CATSESRADTIYF. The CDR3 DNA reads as TGTGCCACCAGTGAATCCCGGGCGGACACCATATATTTT.

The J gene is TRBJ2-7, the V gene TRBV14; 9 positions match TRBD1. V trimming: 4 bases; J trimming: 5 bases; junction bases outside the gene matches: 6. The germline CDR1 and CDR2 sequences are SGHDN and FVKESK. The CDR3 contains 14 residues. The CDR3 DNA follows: TGTGCCAGCAGCCCCTGGACAGGGGCGGACGAGCAGTACTTC. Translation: CASSPWTGADEQYF.

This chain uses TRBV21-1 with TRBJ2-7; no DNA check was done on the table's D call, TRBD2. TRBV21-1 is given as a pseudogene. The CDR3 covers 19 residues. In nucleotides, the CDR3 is TGTGCCAGCAGAAAAAAATTGGTCCGGGTGTACTCTCCTCCCGGCGAGCAGTACTTC. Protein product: CASRKKLVRVYSPPGEQYF.

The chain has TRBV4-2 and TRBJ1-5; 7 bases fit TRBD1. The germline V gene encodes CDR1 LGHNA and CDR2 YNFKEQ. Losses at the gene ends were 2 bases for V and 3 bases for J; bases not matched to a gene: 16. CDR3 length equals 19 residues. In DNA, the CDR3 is TGTGCCAGCAGCCAAAACCCACAGTATGTGGGGACAGTCAATCAGCCCCAGCATTTT. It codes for CASSQNPQYVGTVNQPQHF.

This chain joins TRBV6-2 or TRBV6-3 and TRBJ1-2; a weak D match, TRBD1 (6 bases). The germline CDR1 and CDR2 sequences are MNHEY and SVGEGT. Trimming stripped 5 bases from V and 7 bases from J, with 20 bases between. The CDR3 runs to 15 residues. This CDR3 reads CASSPHGGSAGGYTF. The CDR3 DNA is TGTGCCAGCAGTCCACACGGGGGCTCAGCGGGTGGCTACACCTTC.

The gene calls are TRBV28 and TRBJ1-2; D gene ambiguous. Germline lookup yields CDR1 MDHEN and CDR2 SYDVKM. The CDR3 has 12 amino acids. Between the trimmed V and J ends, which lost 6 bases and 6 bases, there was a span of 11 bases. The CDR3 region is CASSPRLHGYTF. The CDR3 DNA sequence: TGTGCCAGCAGCCCCCGCTTGCATGGCTACACCTTC.

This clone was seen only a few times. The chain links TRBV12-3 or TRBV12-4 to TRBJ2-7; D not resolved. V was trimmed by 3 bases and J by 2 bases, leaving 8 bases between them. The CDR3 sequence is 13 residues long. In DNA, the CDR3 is TGTGCCAGCAGTTTTGGGAATACCTACGAGCAGTACTTC. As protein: CASSFGNTYEQYF.

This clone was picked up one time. As DNA, the CDR3 is TGTGCCAGCAGTCCGGGACAGGGGTACTATGGCTACACCTTC. Translation: CASSPGQGYYGYTF. The V call is TRBV5-6, the J call TRBJ1-2, with TRBD1 matching over 10 bases. The germline CDR1 and CDR2 sequences are SGHDT and YYEEEE. The V and J ends lost 5 bases and 3 bases, in that order; junction bases with no gene match: 4. The CDR3 is 14 amino acids.

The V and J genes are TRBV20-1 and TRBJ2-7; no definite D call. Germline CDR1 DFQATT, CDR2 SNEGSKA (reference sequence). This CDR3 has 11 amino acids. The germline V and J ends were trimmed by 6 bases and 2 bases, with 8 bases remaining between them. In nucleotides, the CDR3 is TGCAGTGCGGCCCTTACCTACGAGCAGTACTTC. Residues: CSAALTYEQYF.

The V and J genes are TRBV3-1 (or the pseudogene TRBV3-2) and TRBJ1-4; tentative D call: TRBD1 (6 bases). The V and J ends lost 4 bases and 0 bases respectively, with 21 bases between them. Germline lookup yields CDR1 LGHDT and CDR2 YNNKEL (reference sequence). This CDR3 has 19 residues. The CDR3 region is CASSRPHRGAVSTNEKLFF. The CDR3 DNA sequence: TGTGCCAGCAGCCGACCCCACCGGGGGGCAGTCTCAACTAATGAAAAACTGTTTTTT.

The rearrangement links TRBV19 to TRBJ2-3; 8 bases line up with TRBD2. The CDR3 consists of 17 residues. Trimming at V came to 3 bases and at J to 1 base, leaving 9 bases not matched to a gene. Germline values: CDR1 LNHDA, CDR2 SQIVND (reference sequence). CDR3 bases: TGTGCCAGTAGTATCGGGACTAGGCGAGCGGGCACAGATACGCAGTATTTT. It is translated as CASSIGTRRAGTDTQYF. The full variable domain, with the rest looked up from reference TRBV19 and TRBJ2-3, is DGGITQSPKYLFRKEGQNVTLSCEQNLNHDAMYWYRQDPGQGLRLIYYSQIVNDFQKGDIAEGYSVSREKKESFPLTVTSAQKNPTAFYLCASSIGTRRAGTDTQYFGPGTRLTVL.

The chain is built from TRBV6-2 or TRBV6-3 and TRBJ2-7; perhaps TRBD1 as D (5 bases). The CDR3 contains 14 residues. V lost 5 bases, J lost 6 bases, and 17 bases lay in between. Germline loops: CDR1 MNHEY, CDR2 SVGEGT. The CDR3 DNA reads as TGTGCCAGCAGTCCGGACACTCCCTGGCTCGAGCAGTACTTC. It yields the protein CASSPDTPWLEQYF.

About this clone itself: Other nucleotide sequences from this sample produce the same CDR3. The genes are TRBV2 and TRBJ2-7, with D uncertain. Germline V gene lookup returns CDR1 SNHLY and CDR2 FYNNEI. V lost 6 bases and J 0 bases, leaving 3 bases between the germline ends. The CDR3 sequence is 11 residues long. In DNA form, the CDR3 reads TGTGCCAGCAGCCCCTCCTACGAGCAGTACTTC. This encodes CASSPSYEQYF. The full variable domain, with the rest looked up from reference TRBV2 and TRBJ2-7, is EPEVTQTPSHQVTQMGQEVILRCVPISNHLYFYWYRQILGQKVEFLVSFYNNEISEKSEIFDDQFSVERPDGSNFTLKIRSTKLEDSAMYFCASSPSYEQYFGPGTRLTVT.

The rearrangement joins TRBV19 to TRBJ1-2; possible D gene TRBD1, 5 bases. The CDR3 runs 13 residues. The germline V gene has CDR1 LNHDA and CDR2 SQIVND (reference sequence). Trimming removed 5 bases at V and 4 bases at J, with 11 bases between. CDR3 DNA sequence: TGTGCCAGTAGTCTCGCGGGGGGCTATGGCTACACCTTC. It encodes CASSLAGGYGYTF.

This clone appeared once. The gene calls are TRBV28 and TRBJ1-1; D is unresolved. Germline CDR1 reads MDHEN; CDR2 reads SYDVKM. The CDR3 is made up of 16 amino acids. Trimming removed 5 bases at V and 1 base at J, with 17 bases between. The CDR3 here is CASSHSGTGRNTEAFF. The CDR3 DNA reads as TGTGCCAGCAGTCACAGCGGAACCGGTAGGAACACTGAAGCTTTCTTT. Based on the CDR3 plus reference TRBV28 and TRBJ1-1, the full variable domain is DVKVTQSSRYLVKRTGEKVFLECVQDMDHENMFWYRQDPGLGLRLIYFSYDVKMKEKGDIPEGYSVSREKKERFSLILESASTNQTSMYLCASSHSGTGRNTEAFFGQGTRLTVV.

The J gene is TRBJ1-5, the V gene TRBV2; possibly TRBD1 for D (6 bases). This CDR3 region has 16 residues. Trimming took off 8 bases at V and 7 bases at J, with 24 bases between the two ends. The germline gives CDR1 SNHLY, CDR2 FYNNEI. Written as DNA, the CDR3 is TGTGCCAGCGCATTTACCCTGGCAGGGGCAAGCCAGCCCCAGCATTTT. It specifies CASAFTLAGASQPQHF.